This is a list of T cell receptor beta chains from one sample in a study of blood T cell repertoires in COVID-19. Data came from immunoSEQ multiplex PCR; TCRdb stores just in-frame clones and leaves some out. The sample yields almost 250,000 clones, roughly 86% seen once. The sample was peripheral blood. These receptors originate from a woman of 80 years or more with COVID-19, enrolled during active disease. The CDR3 runs from the conserved cysteine through the conserved F or W. A D gene is named only where the DNA matches it firmly. Expanded clones are given a class, and other clones once, few, many or no size at all.

size	D	V	J	DNA	CDR3
.	TRBD2	TRBV19	TRBJ2-1	TGTGCCAGTAGTATTCGTAGCGGGGGATCCGATGAGCAGTTCTTC	CASSIRSGGSDEQFF
.	TRBD2	TRBV7-2	TRBJ2-3	TGTGCCAGCAGCACACGGGGGGGCCGGGCAGATACGCAGTATTTT	CASSTRGGRADTQYF
.	TRBD1	TRBV19	TRBJ1-4	TGTGCCAGTACCCTCCCAACAGGGGGTGCTGAAAAACTGTTTTTT	CASTLPTGGAEKLFF
.	TRBD2	TRBV5-4	TRBJ2-1	TGTGCCAGCAGCTCGACTAGCGGGGGGGACTCCTACAATGAGCAGTTCTTC	CASSSTSGGDSYNEQFF
.	TRBD1	TRBV7-9	TRBJ1-6	TGTGCCAGCAGCTCATCCTCGGGACAGGGGAGCTCACCCCTCCACTTT	CASSSSSGQGSSPLHF
.	.	TRBV6-5	TRBJ1-6	TGTGCCAGCAGACCTGGACAGAACTATAATTCACCCCTCCACTTT	CASRPGQNYNSPLHF
few	.	TRBV7-8	TRBJ1-6	TGTGCCAGCAACCGGGGCCTGGGGCTTTCACCCCTCCACTTT	CASNRGLGLSPLHF
.	TRBD1	TRBV27	TRBJ1-5	TGTGCCAGCAGTTTATTTGGGACAGGTACGATAGGGAGCAATCAGCCCCAGCATTTT	CASSLFGTGTIGSNQPQHF
.	TRBD2	TRBV6-6	TRBJ2-7	TGTGCCAGCAGGACCGGACTAGCGGGGGTAGTCGAGCAGTACTTC	CASRTGLAGVVEQYF
.	TRBD1	TRBV27	TRBJ1-2	TGTGCCAGCAGGCCGACAGGGGGCGTTGGCTACACCTTC	CASRPTGGVGYTF
.	.	TRBV6-5	TRBJ1-4	TGTGCCAGCAGGGCCGGGAAGACTAATGAAAAACTGTTTTTT	CASRAGKTNEKLFF
.	.	TRBV5-1	TRBJ1-1	TGCGCCAGCAGCTTGGAAAGTCCGGGCGGGTCCACTGAAGCTTTCTTT	CASSLESPGGSTEAFF
.	.	TRBV6-5	TRBJ1-1	TGTGCCAGCGGAGGGAACACTGAAGCTTTCTTT	CASGGNTEAFF
once	TRBD1	TRBV15	TRBJ2-3	TGTGCCACCAGCAGAGCAGGGACAGAAACAGATACGCAGTATTTT	CATSRAGTETDTQYF
once	TRBD2	TRBV9	TRBJ2-2	TGTGCCAGCAGCGCACAGGGACACTTGGGCCTAGCGGGGGTCACCGGGGAGCTGTTTTTT	CASSAQGHLGLAGVTGELFF
.	.	TRBV6-5	TRBJ1-2	TGTGCCAGTCAAACCGGGGGTACTAACTATGGCTACACCTTC	CASQTGGTNYGYTF
.	.	TRBV11-2	TRBJ2-3	TGTGCCAGCAGCGCATCGGCGGGGCAGGGAACGCAGTATTTT	CASSASAGQGTQYF
once	.	TRBV7-2	TRBJ2-2	TGTGCCAGCAGCTTTAGGAACACCGGGGAGCTGTTTTTT	CASSFRNTGELFF
.	TRBD2	TRBV25-1	TRBJ2-1	TGTGCCAGCAGAACGGGGGGCTCCTACAATGAGCAGTTCTTC	CASRTGGSYNEQFF
once	.	TRBV7-8	TRBJ1-4	TGTGCCAGCAGCTTTGAGGGCCCGTTTTTT	CASSFEGPFF
once	TRBD1	TRBV6-4	TRBJ1-6	TGTGCCAGCAGTGACTCAGGACAGGTTAATTCACCCCTCCACTTT	CASSDSGQVNSPLHF
.	.	TRBV7-9	TRBJ1-5	TGTGCCAGCAGCCACAGCGGGAATCAGCCCCAGCATTTT	CASSHSGNQPQHF
.	.	TRBV11-2	TRBJ2-7	TGTGCCAGCAGCTTAAATCCGAAGGGGCCTAGCTCCTACGAGCAGTACTTC	CASSLNPKGPSSYEQYF
.	.	TRBV23-1	TRBJ1-5	TGCGCCAGCCCCCCCAGTGGTTTTCAGCCCCAGCATTTT	CASPPSGFQPQHF
few	.	TRBV10-3	TRBJ1-5	TGTGCCATCAGTGAGTCGGGAGGGGGAAATCAGCCCCAGCATTTT	CAISESGGGNQPQHF
.	TRBD1	TRBV11-1	TRBJ2-3	TGTGCCAGCAGCCTACAGGGGGCTACAGATACGCAGTATTTT	CASSLQGATDTQYF
.	TRBD1	TRBV6-5	TRBJ1-1	TGTGCCAGCACCGTTACGGACAGGGGAAACACTGAAGCTTTCTTT	CASTVTDRGNTEAFF
.	TRBD1	TRBV5-1	TRBJ1-1	TGCGCCAGCAGCTTGCTAGGGGGCCACACTGAAGCTTTCTTT	CASSLLGGHTEAFF
.	.	TRBV7-2	TRBJ2-5	TGTGCCAGCAGCTCACGCTTGGGAGGGGGACAGGCGATACAAGAGACCCAGTACTTC	CASSSRLGGGQAIQETQYF
.	.	TRBV6-6	TRBJ1-3	TGTGCCAGCAGTAGACAGAATGTGGACTCTGGAAACACCATATATTTT	CASSRQNVDSGNTIYF